The sequence of this TCR beta chain was determined in a study of blood T cell repertoires in COVID-19. For the study at large: Acute-phase and convalescent COVID-19 samples originated in the United States, Italy and Spain. PBMCs, B-cell-depleted T cells, or T cells provided the cDNA or gDNA that made up the material.

This clone occurred once. This CDR3 contains 12 residues. Trimming removed 5 bases at V and 4 bases at J, with 8 bases between. Original data processing: Estimation of nucleated cell counts was performed using reference gene primer amplification. The data were produced by immunoSEQ multiplex PCR, yet TCRdb's version contains in-frame clones alone and is incomplete. D and trimming were read from the DNA, whereas the V and J calls and clone size are those reported in that table. Seen here are about 140,000 clones, 88% observed once, and the top ten hold more than 1.5%. The chain recombines TRBV12-3 or TRBV12-4 with TRBJ1-2, with D unresolved. The sequence was collected from a woman aged 55-69 years with acute or convalescent COVID-19. Sequenced material: peripheral blood. CDR3 amino acids: CASSGSVYGYTF. CDR3 bases: TGTGCCAGCAGTGGCAGTGTCTATGGCTACACCTTC.